Below, 3 T cell receptor beta chains from the same sample are listed, as sequenced in a study of molecular identifiers for immune sequencing clone quantification. Via MiXCR, TCRdb re-called the PCR reads, giving one row per CDR3 protein. The sample records more than 450,000 distinct CDR3 sequences, around 23% being singletons. Source material: naive CD8+ T cells from blood, with Jurkat cell RNA spiked in. Stated subset: FACS-sorted CD8+CD4-CCR7+CD45RA+ naive T cells. These TCRs come from a human donor in good health. Some libraries in this study had Jurkat cell RNA spiked in.

This clonotype was seen a handful of times. The gene calls are TRBV7-9 and TRBJ2-3, with TRBD2 matching 10 bases. CDR3 length: 18 residues. J was trimmed by 4 bases and V by 3 bases; bases with no gene match: 13. Germline CDR1 is SEHNR and CDR2 is FQNEAQ (reference sequence). Here the CDR3 DNA reads TGTGCCAGCAGCTTGCGTGATGTGGCTAGCGGGAGTTCAGATACGCAGTATTTT. Encoded protein: CASSLRDVASGSSDTQYF.

This clonotype showed up just a few times. The chain combines TRBV21-1 with TRBJ2-3. TRBV21-1 represents a pseudogene. CDR3 length equals 15 residues. In DNA form, the CDR3 reads TGTGCCAGCATTTTTCCAAGGCAGCACACAGATACGCAGTATTTT. Its protein is CASIFPRQHTDTQYF.

A remark on this clonotype: A much larger clone differs by one base, so this may be a read error. Because it lacks the conserved phenylalanine or tryptophan at the end, this CDR3 is likely a read error. J is TRBJ2-7 and V is TRBV11-2, with 10 bases identical to TRBD2. This CDR3 spans 15 amino acids. Germline V gene lookup returns CDR1 SGHAT and CDR2 FQNNGV. V dropped 5 bases and J dropped 2; count of bases not matched to a gene: 6. CDR3 bases: TGTGCCAGCAGCCAAGTAGCGGGGGGCCCCTACGAGCAGTACATC. Protein: CASSQVAGGPYEQYI.